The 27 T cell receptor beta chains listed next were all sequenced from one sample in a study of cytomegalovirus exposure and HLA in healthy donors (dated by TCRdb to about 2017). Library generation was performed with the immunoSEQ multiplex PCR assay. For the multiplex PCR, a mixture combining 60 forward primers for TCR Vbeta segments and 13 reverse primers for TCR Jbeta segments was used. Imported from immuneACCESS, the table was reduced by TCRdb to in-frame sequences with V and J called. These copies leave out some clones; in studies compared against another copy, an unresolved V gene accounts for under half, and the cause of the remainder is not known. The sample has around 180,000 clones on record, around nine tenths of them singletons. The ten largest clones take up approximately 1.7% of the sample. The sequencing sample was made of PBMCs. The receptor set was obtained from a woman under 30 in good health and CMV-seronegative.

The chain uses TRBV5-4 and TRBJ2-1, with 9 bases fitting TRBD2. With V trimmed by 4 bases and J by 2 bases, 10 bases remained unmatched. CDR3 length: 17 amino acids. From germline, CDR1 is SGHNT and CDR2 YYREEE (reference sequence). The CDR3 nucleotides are TGTGCCAGCAGCGGGGGGTTGCGGGAGGGGCCCTACAATGAGCAGTTCTTC. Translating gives CASSGGLREGPYNEQFF. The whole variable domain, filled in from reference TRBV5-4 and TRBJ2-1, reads ETGVTQSPTHLIKTRGQQVTLRCSSQSGHNTVSWYQQALGQGPQFIFQYYREEENGRGNFPPRFSGLQFPNYSSELNVNALELDDSALYLCASSGGLREGPYNEQFFGPGTRLTVL.

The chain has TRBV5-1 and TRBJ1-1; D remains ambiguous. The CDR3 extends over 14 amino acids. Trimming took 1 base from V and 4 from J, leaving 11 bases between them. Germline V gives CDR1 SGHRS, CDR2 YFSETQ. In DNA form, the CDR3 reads TGCGCCAGCAGCTTGTTATCCGGGAGCACTGAAGCTTTCTTT. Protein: CASSLLSGSTEAFF.

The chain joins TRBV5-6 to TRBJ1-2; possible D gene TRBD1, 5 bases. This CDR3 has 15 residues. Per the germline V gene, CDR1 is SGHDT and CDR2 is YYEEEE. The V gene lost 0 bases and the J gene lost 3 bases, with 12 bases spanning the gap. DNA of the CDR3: TGTGCCAGCAGCTTGGGAGGGGACTTGGACTATGGCTACACCTTC. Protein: CASSLGGDLDYGYTF.

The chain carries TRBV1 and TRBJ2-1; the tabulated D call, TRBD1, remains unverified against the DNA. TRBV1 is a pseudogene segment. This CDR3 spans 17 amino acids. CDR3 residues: CTSSHPPGQGRDNEQFF. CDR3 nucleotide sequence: TGCACCAGCAGCCACCCCCCCGGACAGGGGAGAGACAATGAGCAGTTCTTC.

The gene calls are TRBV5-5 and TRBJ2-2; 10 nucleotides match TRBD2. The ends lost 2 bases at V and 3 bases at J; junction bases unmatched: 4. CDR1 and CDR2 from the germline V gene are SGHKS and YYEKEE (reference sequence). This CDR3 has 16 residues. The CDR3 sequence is CASSFTSGVDTGELFF. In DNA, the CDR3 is TGTGCCAGCAGCTTCACTAGCGGGGTCGACACCGGGGAGCTGTTTTTT.

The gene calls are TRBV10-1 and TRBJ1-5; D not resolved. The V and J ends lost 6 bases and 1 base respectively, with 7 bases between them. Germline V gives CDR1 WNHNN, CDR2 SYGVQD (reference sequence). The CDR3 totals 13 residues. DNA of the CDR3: TGCGCCAGCAGCGACGGGAGCAATCAGCCCCAGCATTTT. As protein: CASSDGSNQPQHF.

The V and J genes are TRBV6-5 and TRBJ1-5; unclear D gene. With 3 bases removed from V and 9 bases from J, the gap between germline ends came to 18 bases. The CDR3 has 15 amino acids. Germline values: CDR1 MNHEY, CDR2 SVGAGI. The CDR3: CASSYSFHGRGPQHF. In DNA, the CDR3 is TGTGCCAGCAGTTATTCGTTCCACGGCCGAGGGCCCCAGCATTTT.

DNA of the CDR3: TGCGCCAGCAGCTTGGGAACGGGGGGCTGGGGTACGCAGTATTTT. Translation gives CASSLGTGGWGTQYF. The chain uses TRBV5-1 and TRBJ2-3; D is possibly TRBD2 (7 bases). Germline CDR1 reads SGHRS; CDR2 reads YFSETQ. This CDR3 is 15 amino acids long. V gave up 0 bases and J gave up 8 bases, with 16 bases separating them.

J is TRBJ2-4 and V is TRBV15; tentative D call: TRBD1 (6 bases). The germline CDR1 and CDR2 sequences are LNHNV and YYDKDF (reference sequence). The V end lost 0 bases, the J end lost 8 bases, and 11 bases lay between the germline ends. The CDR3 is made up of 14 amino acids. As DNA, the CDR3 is TGTGCCACCAGCAGAGATAAGAGGGGGTACATTCAGTACTTC. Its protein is CATSRDKRGYIQYF. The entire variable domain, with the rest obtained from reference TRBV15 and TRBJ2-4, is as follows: DAMVIQNPRYQVTQFGKPVTLSCSQTLNHNVMYWYQQKSSQAPKLLFHYYDKDFNNEADTPDNFQSRRPNTSFCFLDIRSPGLGDTAMYLCATSRDKRGYIQYFGAGTRLSVL.

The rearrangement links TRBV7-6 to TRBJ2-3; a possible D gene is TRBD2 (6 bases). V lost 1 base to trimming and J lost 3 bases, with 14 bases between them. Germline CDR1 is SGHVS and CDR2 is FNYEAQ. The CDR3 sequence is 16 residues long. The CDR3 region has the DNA TGTGCCAGCAGCTTAGAAGGCGGGACTGGGACAGATACGCAGTATTTT. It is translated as CASSLEGGTGTDTQYF.

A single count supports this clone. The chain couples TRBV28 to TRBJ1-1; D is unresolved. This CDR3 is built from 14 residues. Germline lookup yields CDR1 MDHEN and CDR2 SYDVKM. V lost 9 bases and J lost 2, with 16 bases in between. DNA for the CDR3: TGTGCCAGTAAATCAGGTTATACCAACACTGAAGCTTTCTTT. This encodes CASKSGYTNTEAFF.

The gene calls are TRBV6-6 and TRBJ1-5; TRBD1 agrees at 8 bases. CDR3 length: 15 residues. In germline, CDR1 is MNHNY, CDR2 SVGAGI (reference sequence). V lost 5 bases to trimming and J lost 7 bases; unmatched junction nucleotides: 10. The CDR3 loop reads CASSPRGQGSQPQHF. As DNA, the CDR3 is TGTGCCAGCAGTCCCCGCGGACAGGGTAGCCAGCCCCAGCATTTT.

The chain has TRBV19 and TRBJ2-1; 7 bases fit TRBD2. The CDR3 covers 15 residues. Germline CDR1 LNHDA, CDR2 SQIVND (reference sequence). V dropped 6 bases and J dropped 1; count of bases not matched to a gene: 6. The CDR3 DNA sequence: TGTGCCAGTAGCCTACGGGGGGAGTCCTACAATGAGCAGTTCTTC. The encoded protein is CASSLRGESYNEQFF.

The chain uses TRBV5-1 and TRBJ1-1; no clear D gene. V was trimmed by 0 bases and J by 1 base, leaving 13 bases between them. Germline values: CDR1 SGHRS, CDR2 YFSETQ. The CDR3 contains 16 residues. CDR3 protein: CASSLGVSGQNTEAFF. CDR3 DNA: TGCGCCAGCAGCTTGGGGGTAAGCGGGCAGAACACTGAAGCTTTCTTT.

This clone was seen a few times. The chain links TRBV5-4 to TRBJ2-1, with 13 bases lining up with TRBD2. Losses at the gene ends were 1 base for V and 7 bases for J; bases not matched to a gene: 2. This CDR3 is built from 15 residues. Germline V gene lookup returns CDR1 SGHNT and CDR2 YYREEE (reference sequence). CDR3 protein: CASSLKLAGGNEQFF. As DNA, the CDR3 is TGTGCCAGCAGCTTGAAACTAGCGGGAGGGAATGAGCAGTTCTTC.

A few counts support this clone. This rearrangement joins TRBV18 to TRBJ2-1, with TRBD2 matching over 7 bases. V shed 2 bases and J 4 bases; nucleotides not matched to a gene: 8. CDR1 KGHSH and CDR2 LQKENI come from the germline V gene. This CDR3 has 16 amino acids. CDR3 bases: TGTGCCAGCTCACCAGGTACGGGAGGAGGATACAATGAGCAGTTCTTC. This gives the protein CASSPGTGGGYNEQFF.

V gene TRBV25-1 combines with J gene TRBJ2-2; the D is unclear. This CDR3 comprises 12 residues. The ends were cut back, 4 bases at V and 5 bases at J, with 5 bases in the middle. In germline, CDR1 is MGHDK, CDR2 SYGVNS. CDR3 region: CASSVLTGELFF. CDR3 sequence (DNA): TGTGCCAGCAGTGTTCTGACCGGGGAGCTGTTTTTT.

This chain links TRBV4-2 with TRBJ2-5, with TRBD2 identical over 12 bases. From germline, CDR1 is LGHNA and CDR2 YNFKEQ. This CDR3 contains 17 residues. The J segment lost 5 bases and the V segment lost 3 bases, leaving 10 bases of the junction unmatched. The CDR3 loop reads CASSHSRGLAGRETQYF. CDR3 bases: TGTGCCAGCAGCCATTCCCGCGGACTAGCGGGGCGGGAGACCCAGTACTTC.

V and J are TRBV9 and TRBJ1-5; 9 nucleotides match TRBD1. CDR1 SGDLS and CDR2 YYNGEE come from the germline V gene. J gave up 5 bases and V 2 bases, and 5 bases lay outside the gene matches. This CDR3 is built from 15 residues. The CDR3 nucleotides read TGTGCCAGCAGCGTCTCCGACAGGGGGGATCAGCCCCAGCATTTT. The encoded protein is CASSVSDRGDQPQHF.

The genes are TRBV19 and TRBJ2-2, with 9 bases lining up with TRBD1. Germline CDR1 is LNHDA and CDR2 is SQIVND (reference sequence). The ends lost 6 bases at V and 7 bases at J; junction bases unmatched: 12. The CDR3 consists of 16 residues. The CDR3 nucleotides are TGTGCCAGTAGGAAACCGGGACAGGGTCGGAACGGGGAGCTGTTTTTT. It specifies CASRKPGQGRNGELFF.

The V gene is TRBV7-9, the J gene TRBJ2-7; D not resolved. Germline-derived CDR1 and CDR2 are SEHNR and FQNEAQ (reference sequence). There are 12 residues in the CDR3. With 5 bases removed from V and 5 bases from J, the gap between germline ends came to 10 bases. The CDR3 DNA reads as TGTGCCAGCAGCCTTACCCGAGACGAGCAGTACTTC. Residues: CASSLTRDEQYF.

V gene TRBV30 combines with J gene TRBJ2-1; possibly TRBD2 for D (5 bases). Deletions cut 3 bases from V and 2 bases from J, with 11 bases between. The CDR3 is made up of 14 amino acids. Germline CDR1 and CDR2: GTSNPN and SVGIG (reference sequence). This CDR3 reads CAWSHEGPYNEQFF. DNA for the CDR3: TGTGCCTGGAGCCACGAGGGCCCCTACAATGAGCAGTTCTTC.

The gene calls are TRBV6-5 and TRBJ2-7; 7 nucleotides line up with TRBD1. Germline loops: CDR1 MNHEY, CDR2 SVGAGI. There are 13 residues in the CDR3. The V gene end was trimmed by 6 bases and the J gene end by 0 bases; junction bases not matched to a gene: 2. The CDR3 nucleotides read TGTGCCAGCAGCAGGGGGAGCTCCTACGAGCAGTACTTC. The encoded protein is CASSRGSSYEQYF.

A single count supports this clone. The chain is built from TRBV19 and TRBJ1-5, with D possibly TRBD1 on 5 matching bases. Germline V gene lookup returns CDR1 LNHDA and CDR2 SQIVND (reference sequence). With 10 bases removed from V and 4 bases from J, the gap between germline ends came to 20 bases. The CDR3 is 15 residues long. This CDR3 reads CATSRGDGINQPQHF. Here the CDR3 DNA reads TGTGCCACCTCCCGGGGGGACGGAATTAATCAGCCCCAGCATTTT.

The CDR3 is CSVQGRGSPGNTIYF. The DNA of the CDR3 is TGCAGCGTACAGGGTCGTGGGTCCCCTGGAAACACCATATATTTT. The chain is built from TRBV29-1 and TRBJ1-3, with D possibly matching TRBD1 (6 bases). Trimming cost V 6 bases and J 2 bases, with 17 bases left between them. The CDR3 spans 15 residues. The germline CDR1 and CDR2 sequences are SQVTM and ANQGSEA.

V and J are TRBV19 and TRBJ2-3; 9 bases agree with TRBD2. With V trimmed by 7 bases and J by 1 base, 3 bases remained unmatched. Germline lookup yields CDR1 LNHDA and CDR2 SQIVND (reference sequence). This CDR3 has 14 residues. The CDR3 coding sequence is TGTGCCAGTAAACTAGCGGGCCGCACAGATACGCAGTATTTT. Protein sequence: CASKLAGRTDTQYF.

The CDR3 region is CASSSQGMNTEAFF. The CDR3 DNA reads as TGTGCCAGCAGCTCACAGGGCATGAACACTGAAGCTTTCTTT. J is TRBJ1-1 and V is TRBV11-3, with a tentative D call TRBD1 (6 bases). The germline V and J ends were trimmed by 4 bases and 0 bases, with 9 bases remaining between them. CDR1 SGHNT and CDR2 YENEEA come from the germline V gene. This CDR3 has 14 residues.